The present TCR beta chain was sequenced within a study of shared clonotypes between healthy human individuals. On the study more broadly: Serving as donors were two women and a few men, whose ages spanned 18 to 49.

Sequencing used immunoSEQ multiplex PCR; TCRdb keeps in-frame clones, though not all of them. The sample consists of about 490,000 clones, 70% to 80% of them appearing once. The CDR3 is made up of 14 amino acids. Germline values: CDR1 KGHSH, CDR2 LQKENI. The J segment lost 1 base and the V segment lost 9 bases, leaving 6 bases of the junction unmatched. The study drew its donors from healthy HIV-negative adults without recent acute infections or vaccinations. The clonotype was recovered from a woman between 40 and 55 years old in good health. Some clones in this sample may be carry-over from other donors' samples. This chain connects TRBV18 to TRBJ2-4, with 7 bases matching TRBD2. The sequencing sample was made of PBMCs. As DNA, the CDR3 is TGTGCCAGTTCCACGGGAGGCGCCAAAAACATTCAGTACTTC. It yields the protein CASSTGGAKNIQYF.